This entry features one T cell receptor (beta chain) sequence. This entry comes from a study of T cell responses to AZD1222 COVID-19 vaccine. The CDR3 length is 13 residues. V was pared by 5 bases and J by 3 bases, with 12 bases between. Germline V lookup: CDR1 SGHRS, CDR2 YFSETQ. TCRdb's table, derived via immunoSEQ multiplex PCR, lists solely in-frame clones and lacks some. The sample shows about 170,000 clones, over 75% of them seen only once. The sequence was collected from an adult in good health. This chain links TRBV5-1 with TRBJ2-7; D not certain. Here the sequenced sample was peripheral blood, taken on day 0 of AZD1222 vaccination. The CDR3 bases are TGCGCCAGCAGTTCGTACGTTTACTACGAGCAGTACTTC. Translating gives CASSSYVYYEQYF.